A single sample is the source of the 6 T cell receptor beta chains below, sequenced in a study of identical twins (dated by TCRdb to 2016 to 2017). Library preparation was by 5' RACE. The sequencing machine was an Illumina HiSeq 2000. TCRdb ran its own pipeline on the public reads, namely fastp trimming at Q25 and MiXCR clone calling, and kept in-frame beta chains. Entries are consolidated by CDR3 protein sequence, retaining the most common genes and DNA. Present in this sample are hundreds of thousands of distinct CDR3 sequences, 11% to 15% of which were seen just once. 8.8% of the sample is held by the ten biggest clonotypes. The sample taken for sequencing was memory (CD45RO+) T cells sorted from blood. The cell subset or site label on this specimen signifies: CD45RO+ enriched T cells. The receptors originated from a woman in her late teens or twenties in good health.

The CDR3 DNA reads as TGCAGTGCTAGAGCAGGGGGAGATACGCAGTATTTT. The encoded protein is CSARAGGDTQYF. The rearrangement joins TRBV20-1 to TRBJ2-3, with 7 positions matching TRBD1. Germline lookup yields CDR1 DFQATT and CDR2 SNEGSKA (reference sequence). The CDR3 is 12 residues long. V was pared by 1 base and J by 5 bases, with 0 bases of the junction left unmatched.

The gene calls are TRBV18 and TRBJ1-1; D call uncertain. This CDR3 comprises 14 residues. CDR1 and CDR2 (germline): KGHSH, LQKENI. Trimming pared 8 bases from V and 6 bases from J, leaving 19 bases between. The CDR3 bases are TGTGCCAGCCAGCCGACGATATCATACGCTGAAGCTTTCTTT. This codes for CASQPTISYAEAFF.

This clonotype was seen only a few times. The chain recombines TRBV15 with TRBJ1-4; no clear D. Per the germline V gene, CDR1 is LNHNV and CDR2 is YYDKDF (reference sequence). V dropped 11 bases and J dropped 6 bases, with 16 bases sitting between them. The CDR3 runs 13 residues. The DNA for the CDR3 is TGTGCCGCTCAGGAAGGGTCGGATGAAAAACTGTTTTTT. It yields the protein CAAQEGSDEKLFF.

The rearrangement uses TRBV7-2 and TRBJ1-1; TRBD1 might be the D (5 bases). Trimming shortened V by 3 bases and J by 4 bases, and 9 bases separated the two germline ends. This CDR3 has 13 residues. In germline, CDR1 is SGHTA, CDR2 FQGNSA. The CDR3 spells CASSFTGGTEAFF. CDR3 DNA: TGTGCCAGCAGCTTTACCGGGGGCACTGAAGCTTTCTTT.

The chain joins TRBV20-1 to TRBJ2-1; TRBD2 is a possible D gene (6 bases). V was clipped by 8 bases and J by 6 bases, with 20 bases between them. CDR3 length: 14 residues. The germline CDR1 and CDR2 sequences are DFQATT and SNEGSKA (reference sequence). CDR3 in amino acids: CSTDRGMRGNEQFF. For the CDR3, the DNA is TGCAGTACCGACCGGGGGATGAGGGGCAATGAGCAGTTCTTC.

This clonotype was counted a few times. This chain uses TRBV20-1 with TRBJ1-1, with TRBD1 as a possible D gene (5 bases). The CDR3 is 13 residues long. Germline lookup yields CDR1 DFQATT and CDR2 SNEGSKA (reference sequence). V lost 6 bases, J lost 1 base, and 12 bases lay in between. CDR3 loop: CSAPARGNTEAFF. In DNA, the CDR3 is TGCAGTGCCCCTGCGAGGGGGAACACTGAAGCTTTCTTT.